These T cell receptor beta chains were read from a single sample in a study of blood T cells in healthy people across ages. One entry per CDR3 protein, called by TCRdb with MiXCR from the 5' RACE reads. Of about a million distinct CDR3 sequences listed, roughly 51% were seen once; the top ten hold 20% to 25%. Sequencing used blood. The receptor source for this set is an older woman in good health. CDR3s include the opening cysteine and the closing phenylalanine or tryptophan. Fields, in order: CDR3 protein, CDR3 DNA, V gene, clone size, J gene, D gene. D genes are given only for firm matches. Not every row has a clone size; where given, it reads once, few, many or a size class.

CASHHPGQGVTDTQYF TGTGCTAGCCATCACCCGGGACAGGGGGTCACAGATACGCAGTATTTT TRBV12-5 few TRBJ2-3 TRBD1
CSVVSLGNEQFF TGCAGCGTTGTCTCCCTTGGGAATGAGCAGTTCTTC TRBV29-1 many TRBJ2-1 NA
CASGGGGVYYNEQFF TGTGCCAGCGGGGGAGGGGGGGTTTACTACAATGAGCAGTTCTTC TRBV27 NA TRBJ2-1 NA
CASSLVTLQETQYF TGTGCCAGCAGCTTAGTTACTTTACAAGAGACCCAGTACTTC TRBV7-2 NA TRBJ2-5 NA
CASSDVGGSYEQYF TGTGCCAGCAGTGACGTCGGAGGGTCCTACGAGCAGTACTTC TRBV6-4 NA TRBJ2-7 NA
CASSQGGRLAGNEQFF TGCGCCAGCAGCCAAGGGGGACGACTAGCGGGAAATGAGCAGTTCTTC TRBV4-1 NA TRBJ2-1 TRBD2
CASSQVMGAANEKLFF TGCGCCAGCAGCCAAGTCATGGGTGCAGCTAATGAAAAACTGTTTTTT TRBV4-1 NA TRBJ1-4 NA
CASKLRVSGREPSSYEQYF TGTGCCAGCAAGCTAAGGGTATCAGGGCGGGAGCCGAGCTCCTACGAGCAGTACTTC TRBV2 NA TRBJ2-7 TRBD2
CASSYSRTGHYEQYF TGTGCCAGCAGTTACTCGAGGACAGGCCACTACGAGCAGTACTTC TRBV6-5 few TRBJ2-7 TRBD1
CASSPSWRTDTQYF TGTGCCAGCAGCCCCTCCTGGCGCACAGATACGCAGTATTTT TRBV13 NA TRBJ2-3 NA
CATTAGFYNEQFF TGTGCCACTACGGCAGGGTTCTACAATGAGCAGTTCTTC TRBV6-2/TRBV6-3 NA TRBJ2-1 NA
CASSWPLAGVETQYF TGTGCCAGCAGCTGGCCTTTAGCGGGAGTAGAGACCCAGTACTTC TRBV7-9 NA TRBJ2-5 TRBD2
CATSRGELVVPDTQYF TGTGCCACCAGCAGAGGGGAACTAGTAGTTCCAGATACGCAGTATTTT TRBV15 NA TRBJ2-3 NA
CASSSGTSAFYEQYF TGTGCCAGCAGCTCCGGGACTAGCGCCTTCTACGAGCAGTACTTC TRBV7-2 few TRBJ2-7 TRBD2
CATHFPGGRAHEQYF TGTGCCACCCATTTCCCCGGCGGGAGGGCCCACGAGCAGTACTTC TRBV28 NA TRBJ2-7 TRBD2
CAIGQRPGQETQYF TGTGCCATCGGCCAGAGACCAGGCCAAGAGACCCAGTACTTC TRBV10-3 NA TRBJ2-5 NA
CSATSGRGHMNTEAFF TGCAGTGCTACCTCGGGCAGAGGACACATGAACACTGAAGCTTTCTTT TRBV20-1 NA TRBJ1-1 NA
CASSQDLDLTGLGQPQHF TGCGCCAGCAGCCAAGACCTCGACCTAACCGGTCTGGGCCAGCCCCAGCATTTT TRBV4-3 NA TRBJ1-5 NA
CASSLQGRGVHEQFF TGTGCCAGCAGCCTCCAGGGACGGGGGGTCCATGAGCAGTTCTTC TRBV2 once TRBJ2-1 TRBD2
CASSLETLAYEQYF TGTGCCAGCAGCTTGGAGACTCTCGCCTACGAGCAGTACTTC TRBV5-5 NA TRBJ2-7 NA
CASSLEGRGYEQYF TGCGCCAGCAGCTTGGAAGGCAGGGGTTACGAGCAGTACTTC TRBV5-1 few TRBJ2-7 NA
CASSLPDRGRKTEAFF TGTGCCAGCAGTCTCCCGGACAGGGGGAGGAAAACTGAAGCTTTCTTT TRBV12-3/TRBV12-4 NA TRBJ1-1 TRBD1
CSVGGSSYGYTF TGCAGCGTTGGTGGCAGCTCCTATGGCTACACCTTC TRBV29-1 many TRBJ1-2 NA
CASSQATGLYGYTF TGTGCCAGCAGCCAAGCCACGGGTCTTTATGGCTACACCTTC TRBV7-9 NA TRBJ1-2 NA
CASTLTGAFTDTQYF TGTGCCAGCACCTTGACAGGGGCCTTCACAGATACGCAGTATTTT TRBV2 NA TRBJ2-3 TRBD1
CASSSSRTTVAKNIQYF TGTGCCAGCAGCTCCAGCCGGACCACAGTAGCCAAAAACATTCAGTACTTC TRBV7-8 NA TRBJ2-4 NA
CSARVEGLSNQPQHF TGCAGTGCTAGAGTAGAGGGACTGAGCAATCAGCCCCAGCATTTT TRBV20-1 NA TRBJ1-5 NA
CASSPLEGKAKNIQYF TGTGCCAGCAGTCCCCTTGAGGGAAAAGCCAAAAACATTCAGTACTTC TRBV12-3/TRBV12-4 NA TRBJ2-4 NA
CSVEEPYNEQYF TGCAGCGTTGAAGAACCCTACAATGAGCAGTACTTC TRBV29-1 NA TRBJ2-7 NA
CASSPGGHGIGEQYF TGTGCCAGCAGCCCGGGGGGACACGGCATCGGAGAGCAGTACTTC TRBV7-2 NA TRBJ2-7 NA
CSAWDVSYEQYF TGCAGTGCCTGGGACGTGAGCTACGAGCAGTACTTC TRBV20-1 NA TRBJ2-7 NA
CASSAHRGSGTDTQYF TGTGCCAGCAGCGCACACAGGGGTTCCGGAACAGATACGCAGTATTTT TRBV9 NA TRBJ2-3 TRBD1
CSVRSVSGEAEQYF TGCAGCGTTAGGTCCGTAAGCGGAGAGGCCGAGCAGTACTTC TRBV29-1 few TRBJ2-7 NA
CSARLPRTSTDTQYF TGCAGTGCTAGGCTCCCGCGGACTAGCACAGATACGCAGTATTTT TRBV20-1 NA TRBJ2-3 NA
CASSQAGGIQYF TGCGCCAGCAGCCAAGCTGGGGGCATTCAGTACTTC TRBV4-1 NA TRBJ2-4 NA
CSARGSGTGHYEQYF TGCAGTGCTAGGGGGTCCGGGACAGGACACTACGAGCAGTACTTC TRBV20-1 few TRBJ2-7 TRBD1
CASQKAGPPQETQYF TGTGCCAGTCAAAAGGCGGGACCACCCCAAGAGACCCAGTACTTC TRBV25-1 few TRBJ2-5 NA
CASEPRTGTYEQYF TGTGCCAGCGAACCCCGGACAGGGACCTACGAGCAGTACTTC TRBV6-2/TRBV6-3 few TRBJ2-7 TRBD1
CSVEVPSGSVSSYNEQYF TGCAGCGTTGAAGTCCCTAGCGGGAGCGTTAGCTCCTACAATGAGCAGTACTTC TRBV29-1 NA TRBJ2-7 TRBD2
CASSYGRVREQYF TGTGCCAGCAGTTACGGGCGGGTCCGGGAGCAGTACTTC TRBV6-5 NA TRBJ2-5 NA
CASSASGLYNTQYF TGTGCCAGCAGCGCCTCGGGACTATATAATACGCAGTATTTT TRBV11-2 NA TRBJ2-3 TRBD2
CASSPQGERGNTGELFF TGCGCCAGCAGCCCCCAGGGGGAGCGGGGTAACACCGGGGAGCTGTTTTTT TRBV5-1 once TRBJ2-2 NA
CASSLVGTSGASTDTQYF TGTGCCAGCAGCTTAGTGGGGACTAGCGGAGCCAGCACAGATACGCAGTATTTT TRBV11-2 NA TRBJ2-3 TRBD2
CASSSGQGITYGYTF TGCGCCAGCAGCTCGGGACAGGGAATAACCTATGGCTACACCTTC TRBV5-1 NA TRBJ1-2 TRBD1
CASSDPGTEGSTDTQYF TGTGCCAGCAGTGACCCCGGGACAGAAGGGAGCACAGATACGCAGTATTTT TRBV28 NA TRBJ2-3 TRBD1
CASKSGGITDTQYF TGTGCCAGCAAATCAGGCGGAATCACAGATACGCAGTATTTT TRBV6-5 few TRBJ2-3 NA
CASSPQNRDNEQYF TGTGCCAGCAGTCCCCAAAACAGAGACAATGAGCAGTACTTC TRBV28 NA TRBJ2-7 NA
CASSDEVAGVETQYF TGTGCCAGCAGTGACGAGGTAGCGGGAGTGGAGACCCAGTACTTC TRBV6-4 NA TRBJ2-5 TRBD2
CASSQGRSNTGELFF TGTGCCAGCAGCCAGGGACGATCGAACACCGGGGAGCTGTTTTTT TRBV12-3/TRBV12-4 NA TRBJ2-2 NA
CASSPRGSGSSYEQYF TGTGCCAGCAGCCCGAGGGGGAGCGGGAGTTCCTACGAGCAGTACTTC TRBV7-2 NA TRBJ2-7 TRBD2
CATSRDPDRASKQFF TGTGCCACCAGCAGAGATCCCGACAGGGCTTCGAAGCAGTTCTTC TRBV15 NA TRBJ2-1 TRBD1